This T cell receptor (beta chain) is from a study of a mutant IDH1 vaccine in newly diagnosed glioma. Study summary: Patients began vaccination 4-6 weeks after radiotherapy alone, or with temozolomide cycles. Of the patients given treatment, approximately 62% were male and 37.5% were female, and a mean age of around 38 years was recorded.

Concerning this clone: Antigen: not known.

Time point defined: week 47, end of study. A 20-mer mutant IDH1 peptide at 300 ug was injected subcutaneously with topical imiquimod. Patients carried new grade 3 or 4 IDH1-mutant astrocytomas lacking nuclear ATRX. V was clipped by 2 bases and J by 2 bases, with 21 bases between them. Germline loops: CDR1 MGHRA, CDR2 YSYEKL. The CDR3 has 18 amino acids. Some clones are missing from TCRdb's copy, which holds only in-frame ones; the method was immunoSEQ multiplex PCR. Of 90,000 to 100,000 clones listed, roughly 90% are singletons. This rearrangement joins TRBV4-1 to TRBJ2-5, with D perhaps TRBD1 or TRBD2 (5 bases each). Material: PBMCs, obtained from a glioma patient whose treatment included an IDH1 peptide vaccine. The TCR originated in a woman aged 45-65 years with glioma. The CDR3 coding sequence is TGCGCCAGCAGCCAACACCCCCCGGGGCTCGGGGCACAAGAGACCCAGTACTTC. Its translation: CASSQHPPGLGAQETQYF.